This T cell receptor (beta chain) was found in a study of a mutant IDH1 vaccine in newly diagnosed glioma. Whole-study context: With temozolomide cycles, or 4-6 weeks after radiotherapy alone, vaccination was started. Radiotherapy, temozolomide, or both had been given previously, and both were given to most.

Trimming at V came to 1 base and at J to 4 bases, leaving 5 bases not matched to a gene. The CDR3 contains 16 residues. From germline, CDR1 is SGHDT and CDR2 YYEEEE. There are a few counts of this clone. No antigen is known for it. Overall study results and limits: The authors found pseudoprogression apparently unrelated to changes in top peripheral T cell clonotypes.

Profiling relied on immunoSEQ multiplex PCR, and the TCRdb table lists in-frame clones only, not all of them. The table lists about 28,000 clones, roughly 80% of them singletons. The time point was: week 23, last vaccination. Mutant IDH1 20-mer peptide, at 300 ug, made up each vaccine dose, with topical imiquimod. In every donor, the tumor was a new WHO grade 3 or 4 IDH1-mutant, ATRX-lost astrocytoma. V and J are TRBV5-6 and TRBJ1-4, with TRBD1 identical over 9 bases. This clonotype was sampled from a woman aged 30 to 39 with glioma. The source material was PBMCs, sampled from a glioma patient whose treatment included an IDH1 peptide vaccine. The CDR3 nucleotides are TGTGCCAGCAGCTTGTGGGGACAGGGCTATAATGAAAAACTGTTTTTT. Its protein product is CASSLWGQGYNEKLFF.